A selection of T cell receptor beta chains follows, all from one sample in a study of blood T cells in healthy people across ages. One entry per CDR3 protein results from TCRdb running MiXCR on the 5' RACE reads. The sample lists approximately 880,000 distinct CDR3 sequences; roughly 43% were seen once. The sequencing input was blood. These receptors were collected from a young man in good health. The CDR3 runs from the conserved cysteine through the conserved F or W. The order of the fields is D gene, V gene, clone size, J gene, CDR3 DNA, CDR3 protein. The D gene is left open where the match is weak. Some rows have no size entry. The others give once, few or many, or a class for an expanded clone.

NA,TRBV7-9,NA,TRBJ1-2,TGTGCCAGCAGCGTAAACGGCGAGTATGGCTACACCTTC,CASSVNGEYGYTF
NA,TRBV12-3/TRBV12-4,few,TRBJ1-2,TGTGCCAGCAGCATGAGTTCGGCCCGGGCGGGAAGCTATGGCTACACCTTC,CASSMSSARAGSYGYTF
TRBD1,TRBV4-3,many,TRBJ2-7,TGCGCCAGCAGCCAAGACCGGGACAGGGTCTACGAGCAGTACTTC,CASSQDRDRVYEQYF
NA,TRBV6-5,NA,TRBJ2-5,TGTGCCAGCAGTTCTAGGAGGCTAGTGGAAGAGACCCAGTACTTC,CASSSRRLVEETQYF
NA,TRBV9,NA,TRBJ2-1,TGTGCCAGCAGCGTAGAGTGGGGGGCAAATGAGCAGTTCTTC,CASSVEWGANEQFF
TRBD1,TRBV6-1,few,TRBJ2-3,TGTGCCAGCAGTGAAACCCCGACAGGGTCAGATACGCAGTATTTT,CASSETPTGSDTQYF
NA,TRBV2,NA,TRBJ2-6,TGTGCCAGCAAGAAGGGTAGTTCTGGGGCCAACGTCCTGACTTTC,CASKKGSSGANVLTF
TRBD1,TRBV29-1,few,TRBJ1-2,TGCAGCGTGAGGACAGGGGGCAATTATGGCTACACCTTC,CSVRTGGNYGYTF
TRBD2,TRBV7-3,NA,TRBJ2-1,TGTGCCAGCAGCAAAGTAGCGGGGGTAATGGTAGATGAGCAGTTCTTC,CASSKVAGVMVDEQFF
NA,TRBV6-6,few,TRBJ2-1,TGTGCCAGCACCGGGGGCTACAGATACAATGAGCAGTTCTTC,CASTGGYRYNEQFF
NA,TRBV30,NA,TRBJ2-6,TGTGCCTGGAGTGGTCTCCCCGGGGCCAACGTCCTGACTTTC,CAWSGLPGANVLTF
NA,TRBV27,few,TRBJ1-1,TGTGCCAGCAGTGGGGATTCGGGGGGCACTGAAGCTTTCTTT,CASSGDSGGTEAFF
TRBD1,TRBV5-1,NA,TRBJ2-1,TGCGCCAGCAGCTGGGACAGGGTAACCTACAATGAGCAGTTCTTC,CASSWDRVTYNEQFF
TRBD1,TRBV27,NA,TRBJ2-1,TGTGCCAGCAGTCACGGGACAGCGCCCTACAATGAGCAGTTCTTC,CASSHGTAPYNEQFF
NA,TRBV5-4,NA,TRBJ2-7,TGTGCCAGCAGCCCCGGGATCAACTCCCTCTACGAGCAGTACTTC,CASSPGINSLYEQYF
NA,TRBV7-9,few,TRBJ2-7,TGTGCCAGCAGCCAAGGGGACCGTAATCCCTACGAGCAGTACTTC,CASSQGDRNPYEQYF
NA,TRBV7-9,NA,TRBJ2-3,TGTGCCAGCAGCTTAGAGTCAGGGTGGTGGGATACGCAGTATTTT,CASSLESGWWDTQYF
NA,TRBV2,NA,TRBJ1-2,TGTGCCAGCAGGGAAAGCTACTATGGCTACACCTTC,CASRESYYGYTF
NA,TRBV20-1,NA,TRBJ1-1,TGCAGTGCTAGTCCCATCATGAACACTGAAGCTTTCTTT,CSASPIMNTEAFF
TRBD2,TRBV3-1,NA,TRBJ2-7,TGTGCCTGCAGCCGTGGGACTAGCGGGAGGTACGAGCAGTACTTC,CACSRGTSGRYEQYF
NA,TRBV15,NA,TRBJ1-2,TGTGCCACCAGCTTCGAAACAGGGTATGGCTACACCTTC,CATSFETGYGYTF
NA,TRBV27,NA,TRBJ2-3,TGTGCCAGCACGGGCAGCACAAATACGCAGTATTTT,CASTGSTNTQYF
NA,TRBV10-3,few,TRBJ1-2,TGTGCCATCAGTTCACCTAGGGGCTTGGGTTACTATGGCTACACCTTC,CAISSPRGLGYYGYTF
NA,TRBV29-1,NA,TRBJ2-3,TGCAGCGTTGTGACCGATTCAAATAGGGTGGGGGAGGCGTTAGATACGCAGTATTTT,CSVVTDSNRVGEALDTQYF
NA,TRBV5-5,NA,TRBJ1-5,TGTGCCAGCAGCTTGGGACCTGCGAGGGCCCCAAATCAGCCCCAGCATTTT,CASSLGPARAPNQPQHF
TRBD1,TRBV27,NA,TRBJ2-7,TGTGCCAGCAAAAGAGGGACAGGGGTTTCCTACGAGCAGTACTTC,CASKRGTGVSYEQYF
NA,TRBV4-3,NA,TRBJ2-3,TGCGCCAGCAGCCAAGGACAGACCCTGAATACGCAGTATTTT,CASSQGQTLNTQYF
NA,TRBV30,NA,TRBJ2-7,TGTGCCTGGAGGAAGGGCACCTACGAGCAGTACTTC,CAWRKGTYEQYF
NA,TRBV10-3,NA,TRBJ2-1,TGTGCCATCAGTGAGTCGTCCTTGGAGCAGTTCTTC,CAISESSLEQFF
NA,TRBV12-3/TRBV12-4,NA,TRBJ2-4,TGTGCCAGCAGTTTAGCACGGCTTCAGCAGTACTTC,CASSLARLQQYF
NA,TRBV6-1,NA,TRBJ1-1,TGTGCCAGCAGTGAACCCAGGCTAATGAACACTGAAGCTTTCTTT,CASSEPRLMNTEAFF
NA,TRBV29-1,NA,TRBJ2-7,TGCAGCGTTCAAGTACGGGGCTACGAGCAGTACTTC,CSVQVRGYEQYF
NA,TRBV3-1,NA,TRBJ2-7,TGTGCCAGCAGCCAAAGGCGGGCAACCTACGAGCGGTACTTC,CASSQRRATYERYF
NA,TRBV12-5,NA,TRBJ2-5,TGTGCTAGTGGGGACCGAGACCAAGAGACCCAGTACTTC,CASGDRDQETQYF
NA,TRBV6-4,many,TRBJ2-3,TGTGCCAGCAGTGACGGCGGCGGGGACACAGATACGCAGTATTTT,CASSDGGGDTDTQYF
NA,TRBV3-1,few,TRBJ2-3,TGTGCCAGCAGCCAAGGATTTCAGCGGACGCAGTATTTT,CASSQGFQRTQYF
TRBD1,TRBV12-3/TRBV12-4,NA,TRBJ1-2,TGTGCCAGCAGTGGCCAGGGGGCGACAACTAACTATGGCTACACCTTC,CASSGQGATTNYGYTF
NA,TRBV5-1,NA,TRBJ1-4,TGCGCCAGCAGCTTGTCCGAGTCTCATGAAAAACTGTTTTTT,CASSLSESHEKLFF
NA,TRBV2,NA,TRBJ2-7,TGTGCCAGCATCCGCTCTTCGACTGATGAGCAGTACTTC,CASIRSSTDEQYF
NA,TRBV20-1,many,TRBJ2-7,TGCAGTGCTAGAGGGTCCTATTACGAGCAGTACTTC,CSARGSYYEQYF
NA,TRBV29-1,NA,TRBJ2-1,TGCAGCGTTGAAGGGGGTCGCTCCTACAATGAGCAGTTCTTC,CSVEGGRSYNEQFF
NA,TRBV7-2,few,TRBJ2-7,TGTGCCAGCAGCTTACGACTGAACGAGCAGTACTTC,CASSLRLNEQYF
NA,TRBV15,NA,TRBJ1-2,TGTGCCACCAGCAGAGGCCTTACGGGCTACACCTTC,CATSRGLTGYTF
NA,TRBV7-9,NA,TRBJ2-4,TGTGCCAGCAGCTTGGATGAGGGGCTAGCCAAAAACATTCAGTACTTC,CASSLDEGLAKNIQYF
TRBD1,TRBV10-3,few,TRBJ1-2,TGTGCCACTAGTGGGACAGTCTGGGGCTACACCTTC,CATSGTVWGYTF
TRBD1,TRBV6-5,few,TRBJ2-1,TGTGCCAGCAACCCGACAGGGGGCTTGAATGAGCAGTTCTTC,CASNPTGGLNEQFF
TRBD2,TRBV20-1,NA,TRBJ2-5,TGCAGTACTAAAGACCCAGCGGGGGGGCAAGAGACCCAGTACTTC,CSTKDPAGGQETQYF
NA,TRBV6-1,few,TRBJ2-7,TGTGCCAGCGATTCCTCCGGGACATACTCCTACGAGCAGTACTTC,CASDSSGTYSYEQYF
TRBD1,TRBV5-1,NA,TRBJ2-5,TGCGCCAGCAGCGTACAGGGGGCCAAAGAGACCCAGTACTTC,CASSVQGAKETQYF
NA,TRBV6-5,few,TRBJ1-2,TGTGCCAGCAGTACCGGTTTTGGCTACACCTTC,CASSTGFGYTF